This T cell receptor beta chain came from a study of cytomegalovirus exposure and HLA in healthy donors. Study-wide points: Per a later analysis, HLA-associated TCR beta chains showed more clonal expansion than other, equally common TCR beta chains. The study carried out a later analysis of TCR beta sequences. It associated some 17,000 of them with specific HLA alleles at a false discovery rate of 0.05.

As for this clone: Its antigen remains unknown.

The CDR3 extends over 17 amino acids. The germline V gene encodes CDR1 SGHRS and CDR2 YFSETQ. With 0 bases removed from V and 1 base from J, the gap between germline ends came to 16 bases. The PCR employed 60 Vbeta primers together with 13 Jbeta primers. Generated by immunoSEQ multiplex PCR, the TCRdb table keeps only in-frame clones and is missing some. The sample lists over 150,000 clones; 70% to 85% were seen once. Sequenced: PBMCs. The sequence was collected from a woman in her sixties or seventies in good health and CMV-seropositive. The J gene is TRBJ2-5, the V gene TRBV5-1; TRBD2 might be the D (5 bases). The CDR3 nucleotides are TGCGCCAGCAGCTTGGGGGGTATGGCGGGCTCCCAAGAGACCCAGTACTTC. As protein: CASSLGGMAGSQETQYF.